This T cell receptor beta chain was retrieved from a study of shared clonotypes between healthy human individuals. Remarks on this clone: The sample holds other DNA sequences that translate to the same CDR3.

Germline CDR1 reads MDHEN; CDR2 reads SYDVKM. The CDR3 covers 12 residues. V lost 5 bases to trimming and J lost 4 bases, with 6 bases between them. Sequencing was performed with immunoSEQ multiplex PCR; in TCRdb, only in-frame clones are kept and a portion is missing. The table lists some 1,100,000 clones, about 84% of them singletons, with approximately 0.56% in the top ten. The chain links TRBV28 to TRBJ1-5; D uncertain. This receptor was taken from a man between 18 and 35 years old in good health. Some clones in this sample may be carry-over from other donors' samples. Specimen: memory CD4+ T cells from PBMCs. The subset was: CD45RA-negative fraction. In DNA form, the CDR3 reads TGTGCCAGCAGTATACTAAATCAGCCCCAGCATTTT. Amino acids: CASSILNQPQHF.